The following is a T cell receptor (beta chain) sequence with its context. The antigen remains undetermined. Researchers isolated at least 6 million PBMCs per sample. It was with a sample-barcoded 5' primer and a J-beta primer mix that a second PCR of about 6 to 12 cycles was run. TCRdb recomputed calls from the 5' RACE reads with MiXCR, one row per CDR3 protein. The table shows roughly 1.5 million distinct CDR3 sequences, with less than 45% occurring only once. This sample stems from a study of blood T cells in healthy people across ages. Study conclusions and caveats: From one million sequenced T cells, diversity estimates were lower bounds. The long-lived group displayed more naive CD4+ cells, plus higher diversity, than the aged donors did.

Deletions cut 8 bases from V and 5 bases from J, with 7 bases between. Per germline, CDR1 KGHDR and CDR2 SFDVKD. There are 11 residues in the CDR3. This receptor was taken from a woman younger than 35 in good health. Sequenced: blood. The chain links TRBV24-1 to TRBJ2-3; D unclear. As DNA, the CDR3 is TGTGCCACCACACTTGGAGATACGCAGTATTTT. This gives the protein CATTLGDTQYF.